The entry that follows covers one T cell receptor (beta chain) sequence. This sample is part of a study of blood T cell repertoires in COVID-19. About the study: Collection of acute and convalescent COVID-19 samples took place in the United States, Italy and Spain.

Authors' analysis steps: Estimates of nucleated cell counts were drawn from the amplification of reference gene primers. Assay: immunoSEQ multiplex PCR; the TCRdb copy retains only in-frame clones and omits some. V and J calls and clone size are given by that table; D and trimming were obtained from the DNA. The sample comprises under 200,000 clones, roughly 84% of which are singletons, and over 5% rests with the top ten. What was sequenced was peripheral blood. The receptor's source is a woman between 45 and 65 years old with COVID-19, enrolled during active disease.

This CDR3 reads CASRHGLAGGSYNEQFF. The CDR3 coding sequence is TGTGCCAGCAGACATGGACTAGCGGGGGGCTCCTACAATGAGCAGTTCTTC. V and J are TRBV5-8 and TRBJ2-1, with TRBD2 matching over 14 bases. Trimming at V came to 5 bases and at J to 0 bases, leaving 4 bases not matched to a gene. The CDR3 has 17 amino acids. Germline lookup yields CDR1 SGHTS and CDR2 YDEGEE. Combining the CDR3 with reference TRBV5-8 and TRBJ2-1 gives the whole variable domain EAGVTQSPTHLIKTRGQQATLRCSPISGHTSVYWYQQALGLGLQFLLWYDEGEERNRGNFPPRFSGRQFPNYSSELNVNALELEDSALYLCASRHGLAGGSYNEQFFGPGTRLTVL.